This is a list of T cell receptor beta chains from one sample in a study of cytomegalovirus exposure and HLA in healthy donors. Here immunoSEQ multiplex PCR was the method, and the copy in TCRdb shows in-frame clones only, minus some. This repertoire includes 55,000 to 85,000 clones. Sequencing input: PBMCs. The receptors shown here come from a woman aged 25 to 39 in good health and CMV-seronegative. The CDR3 runs from the conserved cysteine through the conserved F or W. Fields, in order: D gene, J gene, V gene, CDR3 DNA, CDR3 protein. D genes are given only for firm matches.

D: NA
J: TRBJ1-5
V: TRBV7-9
DNA: TGTGCCAGCAGCTTAGCGCTCGGGGATCAGCCCCAGCATTTT
CDR3: CASSLALGDQPQHF

D: TRBD2
J: TRBJ2-7
V: TRBV18
DNA: TGTGCCAGCTCACCCCCAGCGGGAGGCTACGAGCAGTACTTC
CDR3: CASSPPAGGYEQYF

D: NA
J: TRBJ2-7
V: TRBV14
DNA: TGTGCCAGCAGTCAAAGACTGACCTACGAGCAGTACTTC
CDR3: CASSQRLTYEQYF

D: NA
J: TRBJ2-7
V: TRBV5-1
DNA: TGCGCCAGAAGCTACGGCTACGAGCAGTACTTC
CDR3: CARSYGYEQYF

D: TRBD2
J: TRBJ2-2
V: TRBV28
DNA: TGTGCCAGCAGTCCCGGGAGGGCCGGGGAGCTGTTTTTT
CDR3: CASSPGRAGELFF

D: TRBD1
J: TRBJ1-1
V: TRBV5-1
DNA: TGCGCCAGCAGCTTGCCTCAAGGCAACAGGGGCAACACTGAAGCTTTCTTT
CDR3: CASSLPQGNRGNTEAFF

D: NA
J: TRBJ2-2
V: TRBV7-2
DNA: TGTGCCAGCAGCCCATTTTACACCGGGGAGCTGTTTTTT
CDR3: CASSPFYTGELFF

D: NA
J: TRBJ2-1
V: TRBV9
DNA: TGTGCCAGCAGCGTAGTGGTGGGGAAAAGCGGGCCCGACAATGAGCAGTTCTTC
CDR3: CASSVVVGKSGPDNEQFF

D: NA
J: TRBJ2-5
V: TRBV5-4
DNA: TGTGCCAGCAGCCGGTTGAGCGTTGGGGGCGTGGGGCAAGAGACCCAGTACTTC
CDR3: CASSRLSVGGVGQETQYF

D: TRBD1
J: TRBJ1-2
V: TRBV28
DNA: TGTGCCTCGTATCCGGGACAGGGGTCCTATGGCTACACCTTC
CDR3: CASYPGQGSYGYTF

D: NA
J: TRBJ1-2
V: TRBV6-5
DNA: TGTGCCAGCAGTCTTGTAGCTAACTATGGCTACACCTTC
CDR3: CASSLVANYGYTF

D: TRBD2
J: TRBJ2-3
V: TRBV4-2
DNA: TGTGCCAGCAGCCAGGCGGGAGGGGACTTAGATACGCAGTATTTT
CDR3: CASSQAGGDLDTQYF

D: NA
J: TRBJ1-4
V: TRBV5-6
DNA: TGTGCCAGCAGCTTCCCGTCGCCCCTCGGGAGGGAAAAACTGTTTTTT
CDR3: CASSFPSPLGREKLFF

D: TRBD1
J: TRBJ2-7
V: TRBV28
DNA: TGTGCCAGCAGCGAGACAGGGCCCTACGAGCAGTACTTC
CDR3: CASSETGPYEQYF

D: NA
J: TRBJ1-2
V: TRBV2
DNA: TGTGCCAGCAGTGAAGGGAGCCGGTACTATGGCTACACCTTC
CDR3: CASSEGSRYYGYTF

D: NA
J: TRBJ1-1
V: TRBV30
DNA: TGTGCCTGGAGTGCCGGGGATGGTGAAGCTTTCTTT
CDR3: CAWSAGDGEAFF

D: NA
J: TRBJ2-7
V: TRBV27
DNA: TGTGCCAGCAGTTTTTGGGCAGGGGCCTACGAGCAGTACTTC
CDR3: CASSFWAGAYEQYF

D: NA
J: TRBJ2-5
V: TRBV18
DNA: TGTGCCAGCTCGCTCCTTGAAGCTGGGACCCAGTACTTC
CDR3: CASSLLEAGTQYF

D: TRBD2
J: TRBJ2-7
V: TRBV5-4
DNA: TGTGCCAGCAGCCCTGGACTAGCGGGGATATACGAGCAGTACTTC
CDR3: CASSPGLAGIYEQYF

D: NA
J: TRBJ1-5
V: TRBV6-5
DNA: TGTGCCAGCAGTTTAACAGGCAATCAGCCCCAGCATTTT
CDR3: CASSLTGNQPQHF

D: TRBD1
J: TRBJ2-7
V: TRBV4-3
DNA: TGCGCCAGCAGCCCCACAGGGGAAGTCTACGAGCAGTACTTC
CDR3: CASSPTGEVYEQYF

D: NA
J: TRBJ2-3
V: TRBV4-2
DNA: TGTGCCAGCAGCCAAGAGTTGGGCGGGGGCACAGATACGCAGTATTTT
CDR3: CASSQELGGGTDTQYF

D: NA
J: TRBJ2-4
V: TRBV5-1
DNA: TGCGCCAGCAGCTTGGCCGAGGGACTAGCCAAAAACATTCAGTACTTC
CDR3: CASSLAEGLAKNIQYF

D: NA
J: TRBJ1-6
V: TRBV30
DNA: TGTGCCTGGAGTGCAGGGGATTCACCCCTCCACTTT
CDR3: CAWSAGDSPLHF

D: TRBD1
J: TRBJ2-7
V: TRBV15
DNA: TGTGCCACCAGCAGTTGGGACAGCCCCTACGAGCAGTACTTC
CDR3: CATSSWDSPYEQYF

D: TRBD1
J: TRBJ1-4
V: TRBV27
DNA: TGTGCCAGCAGTGCTCTACGGACCCGGACAGGGGGGGTGGGAGAAAAACTGTTTTTT
CDR3: CASSALRTRTGGVGEKLFF

D: TRBD1
J: TRBJ1-4
V: TRBV12-5
DNA: TGTGCTAGTGGTTTAGAAGCCGGGACAGGAGCCGAAAAACTGTTTTTT
CDR3: CASGLEAGTGAEKLFF

D: TRBD1
J: TRBJ1-1
V: TRBV6-5
DNA: TGTGCCAGCAGTTACCAGGGGGCGAGGGAAGCTTTCTTT
CDR3: CASSYQGAREAFF

D: NA
J: TRBJ2-5
V: TRBV5-5
DNA: TGTGCCAGCAGCAGCAACAGGGCGGAGACCCAGTACTTC
CDR3: CASSSNRAETQYF

D: NA
J: TRBJ2-5
V: TRBV6-6
DNA: TGTGCCAGCAGTTACTCTCGCGGGGTACAAGAGACCCAGTACTTC
CDR3: CASSYSRGVQETQYF

D: NA
J: TRBJ2-1
V: TRBV28
DNA: TGTGCCAGCAGTTACCCTCTAGAGCTGGGGGGCTCCTACAATGAGCAGTTCTTC
CDR3: CASSYPLELGGSYNEQFF

D: TRBD1
J: TRBJ1-5
V: TRBV7-6
DNA: TGTGCCAGCAGCCACGCAACAGGGGGGGGCCAGCCCCAGCATTTT
CDR3: CASSHATGGGQPQHF

D: TRBD1
J: TRBJ1-5
V: TRBV6-1
DNA: TGTGCCAGCGGGGGACAGGGCGGGCAGCCCCAGCATTTT
CDR3: CASGGQGGQPQHF

D: TRBD1
J: TRBJ2-7
V: TRBV29-1
DNA: TGCAGCGTTCTACAGGGGGCGGTCGAGCAGTACTTC
CDR3: CSVLQGAVEQYF

D: TRBD1
J: TRBJ2-3
V: TRBV4-3
DNA: TGCGCCAGCAGCCAGGATACCGGGACAGGGTACACAGATACGCAGTATTTT
CDR3: CASSQDTGTGYTDTQYF

D: TRBD1
J: TRBJ2-3
V: TRBV4-2
DNA: TGTGCCAGCAGCCAAAGCCCACAGGGGTTTAAACCGAGCACAGATACGCAGTATTTT
CDR3: CASSQSPQGFKPSTDTQYF

D: NA
J: TRBJ1-1
V: TRBV11-2
DNA: TGTGCCAGCAGCTTAGATAGCGAAGACACTGAAGCTTTCTTT
CDR3: CASSLDSEDTEAFF

D: NA
J: TRBJ2-5
V: TRBV6-6
DNA: TGTGCCAGCAGTTACTCGGGGCAGGGTGTTCAAGAGACCCAGTACTTC
CDR3: CASSYSGQGVQETQYF

D: TRBD2
J: TRBJ2-7
V: TRBV6-5
DNA: TGTGCCACCATCGGGGGGGGAGGTTTCTACGAGCAGTACTTC
CDR3: CATIGGGGFYEQYF

D: NA
J: TRBJ2-7
V: TRBV28
DNA: TGTGCCAGCAGTTTGGGGGGACCCTACGAGCAGTACTTC
CDR3: CASSLGGPYEQYF

D: NA
J: TRBJ2-1
V: TRBV5-4
DNA: TGTGCCAGCAGCGTTTTCGGGGGGCCCTACAATGAGCAGTTCTTC
CDR3: CASSVFGGPYNEQFF

D: NA
J: TRBJ1-2
V: TRBV30
DNA: TGTGCCTGGAGTAGGGAGGGGTTCAACTATGGCTACACCTTC
CDR3: CAWSREGFNYGYTF

D: TRBD1
J: TRBJ2-3
V: TRBV5-1
DNA: TGCGCCAGCAAGGGAACTGAAGGGGGCGCACCGGATACGCAGTATTTT
CDR3: CASKGTEGGAPDTQYF

D: TRBD1
J: TRBJ2-7
V: TRBV5-6
DNA: TGTGCCAGCAGCCGAGACAGGGGGCGAGGTGTTTTC
CDR3: CASSRDRGRGVF

D: NA
J: TRBJ1-1
V: TRBV4-3
DNA: TGCGCCAGCAGCCTAGGAGGAAACACTGAAGCTTTCTTT
CDR3: CASSLGGNTEAFF

D: NA
J: TRBJ2-1
V: TRBV5-1
DNA: TGCGCCAGCAGCCCGGACGGGGGCAATGAGCAGTTCTTC
CDR3: CASSPDGGNEQFF

D: NA
J: TRBJ2-5
V: TRBV28
DNA: TGTGCCAGTGCGGGGTACCAAGAGACCCAGTACTTC
CDR3: CASAGYQETQYF

D: NA
J: TRBJ2-3
V: TRBV4-3
DNA: TGCGCCAGCAGTAGTACTCTAGTCAAGCCGCAGTATTTT
CDR3: CASSSTLVKPQYF

D: NA
J: TRBJ2-1
V: TRBV30
DNA: TGTGCCTGGAGTGTCGATGAGCAGTTCTTC
CDR3: CAWSVDEQFF

D: TRBD2
J: TRBJ2-7
V: TRBV28
DNA: TGTGCCAGCAGTTTATGGGGACTAGCGGGAGGGCCAGGGTACGAGCAGTACTTC
CDR3: CASSLWGLAGGPGYEQYF

D: NA
J: TRBJ1-1
V: TRBV4-3
DNA: TGCGCCAGCAGCCAAGGGGAGGCTGCGAACACTGAAGCTTTCTTT
CDR3: CASSQGEAANTEAFF

D: TRBD1
J: TRBJ1-2
V: TRBV4-1
DNA: TGCGCCAGCAGCCACGCGCCGGGACAGGGGGCTGAGGGCTATGGCTACACCTTC
CDR3: CASSHAPGQGAEGYGYTF

D: NA
J: TRBJ2-1
V: TRBV18
DNA: TGTGCCAGCTCACCGGCGGGGTACAATGAGCAGTTCTTC
CDR3: CASSPAGYNEQFF

D: TRBD2
J: TRBJ2-2
V: TRBV18
DNA: TGTGCCAGCTCACCGCTCGGGACTAGCGGGAGGATCGGGGAGCTGTTTTTT
CDR3: CASSPLGTSGRIGELFF

D: NA
J: TRBJ2-3
V: TRBV27
DNA: TGTGCCAGCAGTGCCCCCAGGCAGGGCACAGATACGCAGTATTTT
CDR3: CASSAPRQGTDTQYF

D: NA
J: TRBJ2-1
V: TRBV11-3
DNA: TGTGCCAGCAGCGGCGGGGGCGAGAAGTACAATGAGCAGTTCTTC
CDR3: CASSGGGEKYNEQFF

D: TRBD2
J: TRBJ2-5
V: TRBV9
DNA: TGTGCCAGCAGCGTAGCCTCGACTAGCGGGGGGCAGACCCAGTACTTC
CDR3: CASSVASTSGGQTQYF

D: NA
J: TRBJ1-6
V: TRBV19
DNA: TGTGCCAGTACCGTAGACTGGAGGTCCTATAATTCACCCCTCCACTTT
CDR3: CASTVDWRSYNSPLHF